The next 18 T cell receptor beta chains were all read from a single sample in a study of OX40 agonist ivuxolimab in advanced cancers. The table came from immunoSEQ multiplex PCR; TCRdb's copy has only in-frame clones and leaves some out. Of roughly 15,000 clones listed, just under 80% were seen once; the top ten hold roughly 28%. The sequencing here drew on CD4+ or CD8+ T cells sorted from blood, taken in a trial of the OX40 agonist ivuxolimab. The receptors shown here come from an adult with an advanced solid tumor such as melanoma, head and neck, liver or kidney cancer.

The rearrangement uses TRBV28 and TRBJ2-5; 12 bases fit TRBD2. Matching the DNA end better, TRBJ2-7 makes the J call doubtful. The CDR3 runs to 18 residues. The germline V gene encodes CDR1 MDHEN and CDR2 SYDVKM. DNA for the CDR3: TGTGCCAGCACTGGGACTAGCGGGCCCTGGAGGGGCTCCTACGAGCAGTACTTC. It translates to CASTGTSGPWRGSYEQYF.

The chain carries TRBV28 and TRBJ1-2; no firm D call. Trimming removed 5 bases from V and 14 bases from J, with 30 bases in between. This CDR3 has 16 residues. Germline CDR1 is MDHEN and CDR2 is SYDVKM. CDR3 sequence (DNA): TGTGCCAGCAGTCCCGACGGGGTCCTTGTTCGGCCGTCTTGGACCTTC. Its protein product is CASSPDGVLVRPSWTF.

This sequence joins TRBV5-4 and TRBJ1-1, with D possibly being TRBD1 (6 bases). The length of the CDR3 is 14 residues. V lost 3 bases and J lost 1, with 10 bases in between. CDR1 is SGHNT, CDR2 YYREEE, per germline (reference sequence). The CDR3 here is CASSSWTENTEAFF. The CDR3 nucleotides read TGTGCCAGCAGCTCGTGGACAGAGAACACTGAAGCTTTCTTT. Full variable domain (outside the CDR3, taken from reference TRBV5-4 and TRBJ1-1): ETGVTQSPTHLIKTRGQQVTLRCSSQSGHNTVSWYQQALGQGPQFIFQYYREEENGRGNFPPRFSGLQFPNYSSELNVNALELDDSALYLCASSSWTENTEAFFGQGTRLTVV.

This clone came up a few times. J is TRBJ1-1 and V is TRBV9; 12 nucleotides match TRBD1. Germline V gene data show CDR1 as SGDLS and CDR2 as YYNGEE. CDR3 size: 17 residues. The V segment lost 2 bases and the J segment 3 bases; nucleotides outside the gene matches: 8. The chain's CDR3 is CASSVTPGQGADTEAFF. DNA for the CDR3: TGTGCCAGCAGCGTGACTCCGGGACAGGGGGCCGACACTGAAGCTTTCTTT. The full variable domain, its missing parts supplied by reference TRBV9 and TRBJ1-1, is DSGVTQTPKHLITATGQRVTLRCSPRSGDLSVYWYQQSLDQGLQFLIQYYNGEERAKGNILERFSAQQFPDLHSELNLSSLELGDSALYFCASSVTPGQGADTEAFFGQGTRLTVV.

This clone was detected a few times. The chain is built from TRBV29-1 and TRBJ2-1, with 12 positions matching TRBD2. Trimming took 1 base from V and 0 from J; bases not matched to a gene: 4. The germline CDR1 and CDR2 sequences are SQVTM and ANQGSEA. The CDR3 has 17 residues. CDR3 in DNA: TGCAGCGTTGAAGGGCTAGCGGGAGGGCCCTCCTACAATGAGCAGTTCTTC. Its translation is CSVEGLAGGPSYNEQFF.

This rearrangement joins TRBV4-1 to TRBJ2-1; TRBD2 aligns across 13 bases. From germline, CDR1 is MGHRA and CDR2 YSYEKL. V was clipped by 1 base and J by 8 bases; unmatched bases: 2. The CDR3 has 15 amino acids. The CDR3: CASSQGLAGGYEQFF. CDR3 nucleotides: TGCGCCAGCAGCCAAGGACTAGCGGGAGGATATGAGCAGTTCTTC.

The sample holds a few counts of this clone. The chain is built from TRBV7-9 and TRBJ2-5, with D unresolved. In germline, CDR1 is SEHNR, CDR2 FQNEAQ (reference sequence). The CDR3 is 15 amino acids. The ends were cut back, 1 base at V and 0 bases at J, with 9 bases in the middle. This CDR3 is CASSLEWTDQETQYF. CDR3 nucleotides: TGTGCCAGCAGCTTAGAGTGGACGGACCAAGAGACCCAGTACTTC.

V is TRBV28 and J is TRBJ2-3, with TRBD1 as a possible D gene (6 bases). The CDR3 consists of 15 residues. Germline CDR1 MDHEN, CDR2 SYDVKM. Trimming removed 6 bases from V and 0 bases from J, with 13 bases in between. CDR3 nucleotides: TGTGCCAGCAGAGAGACAGGTCGGAGCACAGATACGCAGTATTTT. Protein sequence: CASRETGRSTDTQYF.

The rearrangement joins TRBV7-8 to TRBJ2-2; 9 bases match TRBD2. The V gene end was trimmed by 3 bases and the J gene end by 3 bases; junction bases not matched to a gene: 5. Germline loops: CDR1 SGHVS, CDR2 FQNEAQ. The CDR3 extends over 16 amino acids. The CDR3 here is CASSFAGGIDTGELFF. DNA for the CDR3: TGTGCCAGCAGCTTTGCGGGAGGGATCGACACCGGGGAGCTGTTTTTT. The full variable domain, its missing parts supplied by reference TRBV7-8 and TRBJ2-2, is GAGVSQSPRYKVAKRGQDVALRCDPISGHVSLFWYQQALGQGPEFLTYFQNEAQLDKSGLPSDRFFAERPEGSVSTLKIQRTQQEDSAVYLCASSFAGGIDTGELFFGEGSRLTVL.

The genes are TRBV19 and TRBJ1-6; D uncertain. Germline V gene data show CDR1 as LNHDA and CDR2 as SQIVND (reference sequence). V was clipped by 7 bases and J by 9 bases, with 19 bases between them. The CDR3 has 15 amino acids. CDR3 region: CASTIALSASSPLHF. The CDR3 coding sequence is TGTGCCAGTACGATTGCCTTAAGTGCCTCTTCACCCCTCCACTTT.

The rearrangement links TRBV9 to TRBJ1-1; no definite D call. V lost 4 bases to trimming and J lost 0 bases, with 10 bases between them. Germline assignment: CDR1 SGDLS and CDR2 YYNGEE. This CDR3 is 14 amino acids long. The CDR3 here is CASSPQVMNTEAFF. The DNA for the CDR3 is TGTGCCAGCAGCCCTCAAGTTATGAACACTGAAGCTTTCTTT.

The chain has TRBV7-3 and TRBJ2-2, with 10 bases that match TRBD2. V was clipped by 4 bases and J by 7 bases; unmatched bases: 6. Germline-derived CDR1 and CDR2 are SGHTA and FQGTGA. This CDR3 contains 15 residues. CDR3 in DNA: TGTGCCAGCAGCTCGCTAGCGGGAGCGGTCGGGGAGCTGTTTTTT. Encoded protein: CASSSLAGAVGELFF.

Within the sample, this clone is medium-sized. The chain has TRBV7-2 and TRBJ2-7, with D hard to call. CDR3 length equals 12 residues. Trimming stripped 5 bases from V and 2 bases from J, with 7 bases between. From germline, CDR1 is SGHTA and CDR2 FQGNSA. Written as DNA, the CDR3 is TGTGCCAGCAGCCAATCGGCCTACGAGCAGTACTTC. Translation: CASSQSAYEQYF. Combining the CDR3 with reference TRBV7-2 and TRBJ2-7 gives the whole variable domain GAGVSQSPSNKVTEKGKDVELRCDPISGHTALYWYRQSLGQGLEFLIYFQGNSAPDKSGLPSDRFSAERTGGSVSTLTIQRTQQEDSAVYLCASSQSAYEQYFGPGTRLTVT.

The V gene is TRBV7-9, the J gene TRBJ1-1; TRBD1 is a possible D gene (6 bases). The CDR3 is made up of 13 amino acids. V lost 4 bases, J lost 7 bases, and 13 bases lay in between. CDR1 is SEHNR, CDR2 FQNEAQ, per germline (reference sequence). The CDR3 nucleotides are TGTGCCAGCAGCTCCGGACAGAGGGTTGAAGCTTTCTTT. This sequence encodes CASSSGQRVEAFF. Based on the CDR3 plus reference TRBV7-9 and TRBJ1-1, the full variable domain is DTGVSQNPRHKITKRGQNVTFRCDPISEHNRLYWYRQTLGQGPEFLTYFQNEAQLEKSRLLSDRFSAERPKGSFSTLEIQRTEQGDSAMYLCASSSGQRVEAFFGQGTRLTVV.

DNA for the CDR3: TGTGCCAGCAGCTTAGGCCCTGACAGCTACAATGAGCAGTTCTTC. Its translation is CASSLGPDSYNEQFF. The chain couples TRBV13 to TRBJ2-1; possible D gene TRBD1, 5 bases. V was cut by 0 bases and J by 3 bases, with 9 bases left in between. This CDR3 is built from 15 residues. The germline CDR1 and CDR2 sequences are PRHDT and FYEKMQ (reference sequence). The full variable domain, completed using reference TRBV13 and TRBJ2-1, is AAGVIQSPRHLIKEKRETATLKCYPIPRHDTVYWYQQGPGQDPQFLISFYEKMQSDKGSIPDRFSAQQFSDYHSELNMSSLELGDSALYFCASSLGPDSYNEQFFGPGTRLTVL.

This chain joins TRBV6-5 and TRBJ1-5; 10 bases fit TRBD1. In germline, CDR1 is MNHEY, CDR2 SVGAGI. The CDR3 sequence is 15 residues long. V lost 6 bases, J lost 4 bases, and 6 bases stayed unmatched. CDR3 DNA sequence: TGTGCCAGCAGGCCGGGGACAGGGGTAAATCAGCCCCAGCATTTT. This codes for CASRPGTGVNQPQHF.

V is TRBV27 and J is TRBJ2-5, with 9 bases that match TRBD2. CDR3 size: 16 residues. With V trimmed by 1 base and J by 5 bases, 8 bases remained unmatched. Germline loops: CDR1 MNHEY, CDR2 SMNVEV (reference sequence). The CDR3: CASSLWGGGASETQYF. The CDR3 coding sequence is TGTGCCAGCAGTTTATGGGGCGGGGGGGCCTCGGAGACCCAGTACTTC.

Sample share makes this clone medium-sized. The V gene is TRBV7-9, the J gene TRBJ1-2, with D hard to call. The ends were cut back, 1 base at V and 5 bases at J, with 8 bases in the middle. The CDR3 loop spans 13 amino acids. CDR1 and CDR2 from the germline V gene are SEHNR and FQNEAQ (reference sequence). The CDR3 nucleotides are TGTGCCAGCAGCTTAGGGACCCCGTATGGCTACACCTTC. Residues: CASSLGTPYGYTF.